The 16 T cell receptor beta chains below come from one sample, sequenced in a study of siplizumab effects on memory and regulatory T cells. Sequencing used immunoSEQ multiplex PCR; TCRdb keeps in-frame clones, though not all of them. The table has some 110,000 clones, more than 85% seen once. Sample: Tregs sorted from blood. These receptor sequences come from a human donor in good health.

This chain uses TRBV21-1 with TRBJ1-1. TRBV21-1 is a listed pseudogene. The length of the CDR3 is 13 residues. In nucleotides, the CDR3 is TGTGCCAGCAGCACCCGGTGGGGCACTGAAGCTTTCTTT. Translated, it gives CASSTRWGTEAFF.

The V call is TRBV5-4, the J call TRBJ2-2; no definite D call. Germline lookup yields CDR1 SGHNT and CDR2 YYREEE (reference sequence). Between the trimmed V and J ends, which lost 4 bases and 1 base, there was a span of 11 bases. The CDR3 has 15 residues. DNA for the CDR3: TGTGCCAGCAGCCCACAGCGACAGAACACCGGGGAGCTGTTTTTT. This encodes CASSPQRQNTGELFF.

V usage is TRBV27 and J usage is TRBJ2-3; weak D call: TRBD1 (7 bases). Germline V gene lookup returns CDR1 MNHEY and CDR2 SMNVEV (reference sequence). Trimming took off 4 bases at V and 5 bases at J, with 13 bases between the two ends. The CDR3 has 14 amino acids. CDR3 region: CASSWAGGRDTQYF. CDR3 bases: TGTGCCAGCAGTTGGGCAGGGGGGCGAGATACGCAGTATTTT.

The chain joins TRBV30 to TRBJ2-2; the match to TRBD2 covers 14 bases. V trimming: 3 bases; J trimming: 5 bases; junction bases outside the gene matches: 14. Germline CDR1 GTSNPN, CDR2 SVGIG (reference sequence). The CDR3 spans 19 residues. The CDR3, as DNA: TGTGCCTGGAGGAACTGGGGACTAGCGGGAGAGCGAAGGACCGGGGAGCTGTTTTTT. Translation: CAWRNWGLAGERRTGELFF.

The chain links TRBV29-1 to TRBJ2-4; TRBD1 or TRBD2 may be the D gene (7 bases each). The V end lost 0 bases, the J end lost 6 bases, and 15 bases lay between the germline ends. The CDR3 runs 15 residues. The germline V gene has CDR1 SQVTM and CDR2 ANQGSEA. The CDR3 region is CSVEDPAGGVNIQYF. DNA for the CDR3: TGCAGCGTTGAAGACCCAGCAGGGGGGGTAAACATTCAGTACTTC.

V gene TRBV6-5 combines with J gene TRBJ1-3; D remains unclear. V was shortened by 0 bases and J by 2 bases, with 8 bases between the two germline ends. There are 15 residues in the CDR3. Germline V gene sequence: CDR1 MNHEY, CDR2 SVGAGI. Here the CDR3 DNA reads TGTGCCAGCAGTTACTCGAACTTTCCTGGAAACACCATATATTTT. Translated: CASSYSNFPGNTIYF.

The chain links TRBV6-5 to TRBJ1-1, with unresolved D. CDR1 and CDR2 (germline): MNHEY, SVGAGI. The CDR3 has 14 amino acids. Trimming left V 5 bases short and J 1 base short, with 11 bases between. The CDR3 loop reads CASSPSAGNTEAFF. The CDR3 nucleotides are TGTGCCAGCAGTCCATCTGCGGGGAACACTGAAGCTTTCTTT.

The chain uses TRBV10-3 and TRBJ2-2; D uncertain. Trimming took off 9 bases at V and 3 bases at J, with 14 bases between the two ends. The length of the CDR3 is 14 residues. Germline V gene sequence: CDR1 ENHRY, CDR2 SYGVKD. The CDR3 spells CAMNSDGYTGELFF. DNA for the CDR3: TGTGCCATGAACTCGGACGGATACACCGGGGAGCTGTTTTTT.

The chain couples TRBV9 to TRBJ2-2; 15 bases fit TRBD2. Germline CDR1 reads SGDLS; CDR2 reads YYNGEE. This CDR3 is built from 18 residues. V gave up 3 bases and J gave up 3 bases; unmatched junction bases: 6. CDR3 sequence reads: CASSEGGLAGGYTGELFF. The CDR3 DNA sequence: TGTGCCAGCAGCGAGGGGGGACTAGCGGGAGGCTACACCGGGGAGCTGTTTTTT.

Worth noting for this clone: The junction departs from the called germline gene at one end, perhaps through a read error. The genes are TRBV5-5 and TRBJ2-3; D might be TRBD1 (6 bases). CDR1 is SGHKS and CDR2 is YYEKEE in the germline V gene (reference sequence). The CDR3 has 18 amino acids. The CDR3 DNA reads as TGTGCCAGCAGTTTGGGTCTTTTTGGGGGCAAGGTCACAGATACGCAGTATTTT. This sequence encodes CASSLGLFGGKVTDTQYF. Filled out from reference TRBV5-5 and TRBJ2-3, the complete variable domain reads DAGVTQSPTHLIKTRGQQVTLRCSPISGHKSVSWYQQVLGQGPQFIFQYYEKEERGRGNFPDRFSARQFPNYSSELNVNALLLGDSALYLCASSLGLFGGKVTDTQYFGPGTRLTVL.

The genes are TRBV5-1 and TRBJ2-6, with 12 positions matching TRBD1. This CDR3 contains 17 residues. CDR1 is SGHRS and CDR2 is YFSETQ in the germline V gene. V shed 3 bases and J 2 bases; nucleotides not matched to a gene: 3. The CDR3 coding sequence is TGCGCCAGCAGCTCCGGGACAGGGGGCGCTGGGGCCAACGTCCTGACTTTC. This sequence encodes CASSSGTGGAGANVLTF.

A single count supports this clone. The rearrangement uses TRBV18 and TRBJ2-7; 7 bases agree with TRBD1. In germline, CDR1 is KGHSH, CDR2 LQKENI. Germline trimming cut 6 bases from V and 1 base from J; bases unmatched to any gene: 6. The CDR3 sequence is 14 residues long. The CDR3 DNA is TGTGCCAGCTCGCCGGGACAGTCATCCTACGAGCAGTACTTC. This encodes CASSPGQSSYEQYF.

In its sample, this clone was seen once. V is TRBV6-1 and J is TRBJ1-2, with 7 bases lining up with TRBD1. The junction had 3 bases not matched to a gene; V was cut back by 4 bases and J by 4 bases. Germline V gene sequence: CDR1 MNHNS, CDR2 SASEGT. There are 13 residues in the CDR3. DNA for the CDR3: TGTGCCAGCAGTGGGACAGGTCGCTATGGCTACACCTTC. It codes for CASSGTGRYGYTF.

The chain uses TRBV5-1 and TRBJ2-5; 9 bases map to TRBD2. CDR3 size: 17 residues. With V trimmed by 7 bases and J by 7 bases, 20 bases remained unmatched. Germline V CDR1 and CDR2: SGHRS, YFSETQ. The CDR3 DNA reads TGCGCCAGCTCCCAGGGCGGGGGGGCTGTCGTTGCTGGGACCCAGTACTTC. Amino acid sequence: CASSQGGGAVVAGTQYF.

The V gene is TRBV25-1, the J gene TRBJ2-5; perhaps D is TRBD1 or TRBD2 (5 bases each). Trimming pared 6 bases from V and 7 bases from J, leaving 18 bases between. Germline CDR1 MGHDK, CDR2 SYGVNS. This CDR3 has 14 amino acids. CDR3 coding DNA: TGTGCCAGCAGGGCCGGGACGGAAGTTTGGACCCAGTACTTC. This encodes CASRAGTEVWTQYF.

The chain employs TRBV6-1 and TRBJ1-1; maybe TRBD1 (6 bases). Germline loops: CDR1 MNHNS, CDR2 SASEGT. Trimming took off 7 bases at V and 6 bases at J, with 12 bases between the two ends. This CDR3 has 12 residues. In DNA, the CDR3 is TGTGCCAGCACAACAGGGTACTCTGAAGCTTTCTTT. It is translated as CASTTGYSEAFF.